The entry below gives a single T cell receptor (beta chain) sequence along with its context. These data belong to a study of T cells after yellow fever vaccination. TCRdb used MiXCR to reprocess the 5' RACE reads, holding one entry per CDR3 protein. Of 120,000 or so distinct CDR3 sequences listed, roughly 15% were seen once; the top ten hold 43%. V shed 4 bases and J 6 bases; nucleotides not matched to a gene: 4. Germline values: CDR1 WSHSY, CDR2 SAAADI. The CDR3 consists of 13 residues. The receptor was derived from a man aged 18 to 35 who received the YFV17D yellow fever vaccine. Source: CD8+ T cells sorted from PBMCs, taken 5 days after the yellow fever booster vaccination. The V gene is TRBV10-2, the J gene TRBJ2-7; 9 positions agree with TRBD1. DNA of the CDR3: TGCGCCAGCAGTGTTGGACAGGGGTTCGAGCAGTACTTC. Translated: CASSVGQGFEQYF.